A single sample is the source of the 16 T cell receptor beta chains below, sequenced in a study of blood T cells in healthy people across ages. PCR was performed a second time for about 7 to 11 cycles using a sample-barcoded 5' primer and a J-beta primer mix. Each CDR3 protein is one row after TCRdb ran MiXCR on the 5' RACE reads. The sample shows more than 500,000 distinct CDR3 sequences, approximately 26% of them seen only once. These data also formed part of another study, on T cells of mothers and their children.

Sequenced input: blood. The origin of the receptors is a boy younger than 10 in good health.

This clonotype has more than one count but fewer than ten. J is TRBJ2-1 and V is TRBV6-2 or TRBV6-3; 7 bases fit TRBD2. After removal of 6 bases from V and 1 base from J, the junction contained 9 bases not matched to a gene. CDR1 and CDR2 from the germline V gene are MNHEY and SVGEGT. CDR3 length: 16 residues. CDR3 bases: TGTGCCAGCAGCCCTACTAGCGATCCGTCCTACAATGAGCAGTTCTTC. This translates into CASSPTSDPSYNEQFF.

The gene calls are TRBV20-1 and TRBJ2-3; no clear D gene. The V gene lost 0 bases and the J gene lost 6 bases, with 13 bases spanning the gap. The CDR3 length is 14 residues. Per the germline V gene, CDR1 is DFQATT and CDR2 is SNEGSKA (reference sequence). The CDR3 protein is CSARDLVGFDTQYF. CDR3 bases: TGCAGTGCTAGAGATCTTGTAGGTTTTGATACGCAGTATTTT.

CDR3 in DNA: TGTGCCAGCAGCTTCCACCGGGACGGCCTTCGGACCCAGTACTTC. It translates to CASSFHRDGLRTQYF. The rearrangement links TRBV7-9 to TRBJ2-5; D is tentatively TRBD1 or TRBD2 (5 bases each). Trimming removed 3 bases at V and 7 bases at J, with 18 bases between. This CDR3 has 15 amino acids. CDR1 is SEHNR, CDR2 FQNEAQ, per germline (reference sequence).

V and J are TRBV12-3 or TRBV12-4 and TRBJ2-5; D possibly corresponds to TRBD2 (5 bases). With the DNA end fitting TRBJ2-1 better, the J assignment may be wrong. The CDR3 has 15 amino acids. This chain's CDR3 is CASSYNSLGSNEQFF. CDR3 coding DNA: TGTGCCAGCAGTTATAACAGTCTAGGGAGCAATGAGCAGTTCTTC.

The chain links TRBV12-5 to TRBJ2-3; TRBD1 matches at 10 bases. The CDR3 extends over 15 amino acids. Germline values: CDR1 LGHNT, CDR2 FRNRAP. The V segment lost 6 bases and the J segment 5 bases; nucleotides outside the gene matches: 8. The CDR3 spells CASGLGQGVGDTQYF. CDR3 sequence (DNA): TGTGCTAGTGGGCTTGGACAGGGGGTAGGAGATACGCAGTATTTT.

The V and J genes are TRBV5-1 and TRBJ2-5, with unresolved D. The CDR3 is 16 residues long. Per the germline V gene, CDR1 is SGHRS and CDR2 is YFSETQ. Trimming pared 2 bases from V and 5 bases from J, leaving 19 bases between. Here the CDR3 DNA reads TGCGCCAGCAGCTTCGGCGACATATCAATTGGGGAGACCCAGTACTTC. Its protein is CASSFGDISIGETQYF.

This clonotype turned up a few times. The chain carries TRBV4-3 and TRBJ2-3, with a weak D call TRBD2 (6 bases). The CDR3 length is 14 residues. V was clipped by 1 base and J by 6 bases, with 11 bases between them. CDR1 and CDR2 (germline): LGHNA, YSLEER. The CDR3 reads CASSQGLVRDTQYF. The CDR3 bases are TGCGCCAGCAGCCAAGGACTAGTACGGGATACGCAGTATTTT.

The table lists this clonotype with a few counts. CDR3 sequence: CASSLRGRISDTQYF. CDR3 DNA sequence: TGTGCCAGCAGCTTACGCGGTAGGATCTCAGATACGCAGTATTTT. V usage is TRBV13 and J usage is TRBJ2-3, with D unclear. Trimming removed 2 bases from V and 4 bases from J, with 13 bases in between. There are 15 residues in the CDR3. Looked up from germline, CDR1 is PRHDT and CDR2 is FYEKMQ (reference sequence).

There are a few counts of this clonotype. The chain employs TRBV10-2 and TRBJ2-3; 7 positions match TRBD1. This CDR3 spans 17 amino acids. Germline V gene lookup returns CDR1 WSHSY and CDR2 SAAADI. V lost 7 bases to trimming and J lost 3 bases; unmatched junction nucleotides: 16. CDR3 DNA: TGCGCCAGCAAGGGGGCATGGAGCCGGGCTGGGACAGATACGCAGTATTTT. Encoded protein: CASKGAWSRAGTDTQYF.

There are a few counts of this clonotype. The chain links TRBV5-1 to TRBJ1-1; D is perhaps TRBD1 (5 bases). The V end was cut by 3 bases, the J end by 0 bases, with 12 bases between. CDR1 and CDR2 (germline): SGHRS, YFSETQ. This CDR3 region has 15 residues. In DNA, the CDR3 is TGCGCCAGCAGCTATTCCGGAGGGGTGAACACTGAAGCTTTCTTT. Its protein product is CASSYSGGVNTEAFF. Based on the CDR3 plus reference TRBV5-1 and TRBJ1-1, the full variable domain is KAGVTQTPRYLIKTRGQQVTLSCSPISGHRSVSWYQQTPGQGLQFLFEYFSETQRNKGNFPGRFSGRQFSNSRSEMNVSTLELGDSALYLCASSYSGGVNTEAFFGQGTRLTVV.

This clonotype was detected a few times. The chain carries TRBV6-1 and TRBJ2-6; no definite D call. Germline-derived CDR1 and CDR2 are MNHNS and SASEGT. The CDR3 is 16 amino acids. V was clipped by 5 bases and J by 4 bases, with 15 bases between them. CDR3 sequence: CASSQRTSLGANVLTF. The CDR3 coding sequence is TGTGCCAGCAGTCAAAGGACGAGCTTAGGGGCCAACGTCCTGACTTTC.

The chain uses TRBV5-1 and TRBJ1-1; D unclear. Trimming cost V 4 bases and J 0 bases, with 10 bases left between them. The germline CDR1 and CDR2 sequences are SGHRS and YFSETQ. The CDR3 covers 14 residues. The CDR3 DNA follows: TGCGCCAGCAGCCCGGTGCAGATGAACACTGAAGCTTTCTTT. It codes for CASSPVQMNTEAFF. The variable domain in full, completed from reference TRBV5-1 and TRBJ1-1, reads KAGVTQTPRYLIKTRGQQVTLSCSPISGHRSVSWYQQTPGQGLQFLFEYFSETQRNKGNFPGRFSGRQFSNSRSEMNVSTLELGDSALYLCASSPVQMNTEAFFGQGTRLTVV.

The chain recombines TRBV7-3 with TRBJ2-1; 15 bases map to TRBD2. The CDR3 spans 16 residues. V trimming: 6 bases; J trimming: 9 bases; junction bases outside the gene matches: 9. Per the germline V gene, CDR1 is SGHTA and CDR2 is FQGTGA. The CDR3 is CASRNQGTSGRSEQFF. The CDR3 nucleotides are TGTGCCAGCAGGAACCAAGGGACTAGCGGGAGGAGTGAGCAGTTCTTC.

Comment on this clonotype: A much bigger clone sits one base away, suggesting this may be a read error. V and J are TRBV27 and TRBJ2-7; 7 nucleotides match TRBD1. With 6 bases clipped from V and 3 bases from J, the junction kept 8 bases outside the gene matches. The germline V gene encodes CDR1 MNHEY and CDR2 SMNVEV (reference sequence). This CDR3 contains 14 residues. The DNA of the CDR3 is TGTGCCAGCAGCCAGACAGGGAAGGGCTACGAGCAGTACTTC. It translates to CASSQTGKGYEQYF.

The chain is built from TRBV12-3 or TRBV12-4 and TRBJ2-7; tentative D call: TRBD1 (6 bases). The CDR3 loop spans 14 amino acids. Trimming took 0 bases from V and 6 from J, leaving 12 bases between them. CDR3 bases: TGTGCCAGCAGTTTAGCCCAACTGGGGGCCGAGCAGTACTTC. Translating gives CASSLAQLGAEQYF.

V gene TRBV20-1 combines with J gene TRBJ2-5; 9 bases line up with TRBD2. This CDR3 has 14 residues. The V gene end was trimmed by 0 bases and the J gene end by 4 bases; junction bases not matched to a gene: 3. The germline CDR1 and CDR2 sequences are DFQATT and SNEGSKA (reference sequence). The CDR3 DNA sequence: TGCAGTGCTAGAGATGCGACTAGCGGAGAGACCCAGTACTTC. Translation: CSARDATSGETQYF.